This TCR beta chain was documented in a study of Ad26.COV2.S vaccination and SARS-CoV-2 variants. Study-wide results and caveats: Substantial breadth was reported for post-vaccination spike-specific CD8+ and CD4+ T cells.

As regards this clone: The antigen is not known.

The method was immunoSEQ multiplex PCR; TCRdb's version includes in-frame clones alone and lacks a portion of them. Of fewer than 900,000 clones in the sample, roughly 90% were seen once. Treatment here: around 19 received Ad26.COV2.S at low or high dose, single or two shots; 5 received placebo; per-sample allocation not given. Samples analyzed were those drawn on day 63 after the first vaccine or placebo injection. V lost 4 bases and J lost 5, with 12 bases in between. Per the germline V gene, CDR1 is MNHEY and CDR2 is SMNVEV (reference sequence). The CDR3 has 13 amino acids. This clonotype originated in a person aged 18-60 years who received the Ad26.COV2.S COVID-19 vaccine or a placebo. The specimen comprised peripheral blood, sampled in a trial of Ad26.COV2.S vaccine versus placebo. The chain links TRBV27 to TRBJ2-7, with a weak D call TRBD2 (5 bases). CDR3 DNA: TGTGCCAGCAGTTACCGAGGGAGTCACGAGCAGTACTTC. Translated, it gives CASSYRGSHEQYF.